These T cell receptor beta chains were read from a single sample in a study of radiation and T cells in renal cell carcinoma. Produced via immunoSEQ multiplex PCR; TCRdb's table is partial and in-frame only. This table has tens of thousands of clones, 70% to 90% appearing once. Sequenced material: blood, taken from a patient whose treatment included radiotherapy and nephrectomy. These receptors originate from a woman aged 45-65 years with renal cell carcinoma. Both conserved end residues are part of each CDR3. The D gene is left open where the match is weak. Size tells how often a clone was seen (once, few, many) or the class of an expanded clone, and some rows leave it out.

clone size	J gene	V gene	D gene	CDR3 DNA	CDR3 protein
-	TRBJ1-2	TRBV7-2	-	TGTGCCAGCAGCTTACAGGCCGCAGGGAGCTATGGCTACACCTTC	CASSLQAAGSYGYTF
-	TRBJ2-7	TRBV7-2	-	TGTGCCAGCAGCTTAAGCGCCTACGAGCAGTACTTC	CASSLSAYEQYF
-	TRBJ2-7	TRBV30	-	TGTGCCTGGAGAGTAGGACGGGGGATTCAGAAGCAGTACTTC	CAWRVGRGIQKQYF
-	TRBJ1-2	TRBV18	TRBD1	TGTGCCAGCTCAGAGGACAGGGACTATGGCTACACCTTC	CASSEDRDYGYTF
-	TRBJ2-4	TRBV9	-	TGTGCCAGCAGCGGGACCTTAGCCAAAAACATTCAGTACTTC	CASSGTLAKNIQYF
-	TRBJ1-1	TRBV7-2	TRBD1	TGTGCCAGCACTACAGGGGGTGGGACTGAAGCTTTCTTT	CASTTGGGTEAFF
-	TRBJ2-7	TRBV9	TRBD1	TGTGCCAGCAGCCCCCGTCAAATGGGGACAGGGACGAGTGAGCAGTACTTC	CASSPRQMGTGTSEQYF
-	TRBJ2-5	TRBV5-4	TRBD2	TGTGCCAGCAGCACGGGACTAGTGGCAACGACCCAGTACTTC	CASSTGLVATTQYF
-	TRBJ2-7	TRBV7-8	-	TGTGCCAGCAGCTTAGAACGGATTGCCTACGAGCAGTACTTC	CASSLERIAYEQYF
few	TRBJ1-2	TRBV7-2	-	TGTGCCAGCAGCTTAGCGTCAGGAAGCTATGGCTACACCTTC	CASSLASGSYGYTF
-	TRBJ2-5	TRBV18	-	TGTGCCAGCTCACCACCTGCCAGGACGACCCAGTACTTC	CASSPPARTTQYF
-	TRBJ1-2	TRBV19	-	TGTGCCAGTAGTGGGACCAACTATGGCTACACCTTC	CASSGTNYGYTF
-	TRBJ1-6	TRBV19	-	TGTGCCAGTACCCCCTCCTGGGGGGGATCACCCCTCCACTTT	CASTPSWGGSPLHF
once	TRBJ2-1	TRBV19	TRBD2	TGTGCCAGTAGTCTAGCGGGCCTTTCCTACAATGAGCAGTTCTTC	CASSLAGLSYNEQFF
-	TRBJ2-5	TRBV18	-	TGTGCCAGCTCACCACCGTCTACCGAGACCCAGTACTTC	CASSPPSTETQYF
-	TRBJ2-3	TRBV19	-	TGTGCCAGTAGTATACCCGGGAGACCGACAGATACGCAGTATTTT	CASSIPGRPTDTQYF
-	TRBJ2-7	TRBV10-3	TRBD1	TGTGCCATCATGGACAGGAGCTCCTACGAGCAGTACTTC	CAIMDRSSYEQYF
-	TRBJ2-2	TRBV6-5	TRBD2	TGTGCCAGCAGTTACTCCCGGGGGGACACCGGGGAGCTGTTTTTT	CASSYSRGDTGELFF
-	TRBJ2-2	TRBV25-1	TRBD1	TGTGCCACCCACTCACAGGGGGCTAGTATCGCCGGGGAGCTGTTTTTT	CATHSQGASIAGELFF
-	TRBJ2-5	TRBV7-2	TRBD2	TGTGCCAGCAGCGACCGACTAGCGGGGGATAGGGAGACCCAGTACTTC	CASSDRLAGDRETQYF
-	TRBJ1-2	TRBV2	-	TGTGCCAGCAGTGAGGTTCCGGGAGGCTACACCTTC	CASSEVPGGYTF
-	TRBJ2-7	TRBV7-2	-	TGTGCCAGCAGCTTAGACCGGGAGAAGGACTACGAGCAGTACTTC	CASSLDREKDYEQYF
once	TRBJ2-3	TRBV21-1	-	TGTGCCAGCAGCAAAGGGTACTCAGGACTGGACACCGACACAGATACGCAGTATTTT	CASSKGYSGLDTDTDTQYF
once	TRBJ2-1	TRBV11-2	TRBD2	TGTGCCAGCAGCTTAGGGACTAGCGGGAGGCCTGACTCCTACAATGAGCAGTTCTTC	CASSLGTSGRPDSYNEQFF
-	TRBJ2-7	TRBV6-6	-	TGTGCCAGCAGTTACCTCAAGGGGTACGAGCAGTACTTC	CASSYLKGYEQYF
-	TRBJ2-1	TRBV10-1	TRBD2	TGCGCCAGCAGTGAGCGGGGGGTTGCGAATGAGCAGTTCTTC	CASSERGVANEQFF
-	TRBJ2-2	TRBV5-1	-	TGCGCCAGCAGCCTACAGGACACCCGGAACACCGGGGAGCTGTTTTTT	CASSLQDTRNTGELFF